These 16 T cell receptor beta chains share one sample of origin, sequenced in a study of glioma-infiltrating T cells after dendritic cell vaccination. The method was immunoSEQ multiplex PCR; TCRdb's version includes in-frame clones alone and lacks a portion of them. The table records approximately 84,000 clones, 65% to 90% of them present only once. Here the sequenced sample was blood, taken before dendritic cell vaccination. The receptors stem from a human donor with glioblastoma.

V is TRBV27 and J is TRBJ2-7; D may be TRBD1 (6 bases). The CDR3 extends over 13 amino acids. Germline V lookup: CDR1 MNHEY, CDR2 SMNVEV (reference sequence). Trimming removed 6 bases at V and 2 bases at J, with 11 bases between. The CDR3 DNA sequence: TGTGCCAGCAGGAGGACAGCAGCCTACGAGCAGTACTTC. It is translated as CASRRTAAYEQYF.

This rearrangement joins TRBV9 to TRBJ2-5; 9 bases align to TRBD1. The end of the DNA is better explained by TRBJ2-7, so the J call may be wrong. CDR1 and CDR2 from the germline V gene are SGDLS and YYNGEE. CDR3 size: 14 residues. As DNA, the CDR3 is TGTGCCAGCAGCGCCCAAAACAGGGGGCCCGAGCAGTACTTC. Its translation is CASSAQNRGPEQYF.

The chain combines TRBV28 with TRBJ2-5, with TRBD2 identical over 7 bases. With 8 bases clipped from V and 4 bases from J, the junction kept 13 bases outside the gene matches. Germline CDR1 and CDR2: MDHEN and SYDVKM. This CDR3 comprises 15 residues. CDR3 amino acids: CASSSGGGLGETQYF. The CDR3 DNA reads TGTGCCAGCTCGAGTGGGGGGGGTTTAGGAGAGACCCAGTACTTC.

The genes are TRBV9 and TRBJ2-1, with 8 bases fitting TRBD2. This CDR3 contains 15 residues. The germline gives CDR1 SGDLS, CDR2 YYNGEE. Trimming took 2 bases from V and 3 from J; bases not matched to a gene: 4. The CDR3 spells CASSVDGGGYNEQFF. In DNA, the CDR3 is TGTGCCAGCAGCGTCGACGGGGGGGGCTACAATGAGCAGTTCTTC.

This chain connects TRBV19 to TRBJ2-4; 9 bases match TRBD1. After removal of 3 bases from V and 1 base from J, the junction contained 7 bases not matched to a gene. Germline V gives CDR1 LNHDA, CDR2 SQIVND (reference sequence). This CDR3 comprises 17 residues. CDR3 sequence (DNA): TGTGCCAGTAGTATTGAGGGGACAGGGCTGGCCAAAAACATTCAGTACTTC. It is translated as CASSIEGTGLAKNIQYF.

This clone is large (0.1 to 1%) in the sample. V is TRBV5-6 and J is TRBJ1-3; D remains ambiguous. The V gene's germline CDR1 is SGHDT and CDR2 YYEEEE. The V end was cut by 1 base, the J end by 4 bases, with 9 bases between. This CDR3 contains 14 residues. The chain's CDR3 is CASSLSPVGNTIYF. As DNA, the CDR3 is TGTGCCAGCAGCTTGTCCCCCGTCGGAAACACCATATATTTT.

This chain links TRBV11-3 with TRBJ1-1; D uncertain. The length of the CDR3 is 12 residues. CDR1 and CDR2 (germline): SGHNT, YENEEA. The germline V and J ends were trimmed by 5 bases and 1 base, with 5 bases remaining between them. The CDR3 bases are TGTGCCAGCAGCCAGCGGAACACTGAAGCTTTCTTT. Protein: CASSQRNTEAFF.

This chain uses TRBV18 with TRBJ2-7, with 7 bases lining up with TRBD1. The CDR3 totals 16 residues. Germline CDR1 reads KGHSH; CDR2 reads LQKENI. The junction had 8 bases not matched to a gene; V was cut back by 3 bases and J by 0 bases. The CDR3 DNA reads as TGTGCCAGCTCACCCAAGGGGGCTCTACTCTCCTACGAGCAGTACTTC. Residues: CASSPKGALLSYEQYF.

The chain is built from TRBV5-1 and TRBJ2-2; maybe TRBD1 (6 bases). This CDR3 comprises 15 residues. Germline-derived CDR1 and CDR2 are SGHRS and YFSETQ. Deletions cut 5 bases from V and 1 base from J, with 12 bases between. The CDR3 DNA is TGCGCCAGCAGTCCAAAGGACAGGAACACCGGGGAGCTGTTTTTT. It encodes CASSPKDRNTGELFF.

This chain uses TRBV7-2 with TRBJ2-3; 10 nucleotides line up with TRBD2. V lost 3 bases and J lost 6; bases outside the gene matches: 9. This CDR3 is 16 amino acids long. Per germline, CDR1 SGHTA and CDR2 FQGNSA. Here the CDR3 DNA reads TGTGCCAGCAGCTTCAGCGGGGGGGCCCCCCGCGATACGCAGTATTTT. Its protein product is CASSFSGGAPRDTQYF.

This sequence joins TRBV5-1 and TRBJ2-7; 12 nucleotides match TRBD2. The CDR3 sequence is 16 residues long. Germline loops: CDR1 SGHRS, CDR2 YFSETQ. V dropped 1 base and J dropped 6; count of bases not matched to a gene: 8. In DNA, the CDR3 is TGCGCCAGCAGCTTGTGGGCTAGCGGGAGGGCAGGCGAGCAGTACTTC. Residues: CASSLWASGRAGEQYF. Complete variable domain (other parts from reference TRBV5-1 and TRBJ2-7): KAGVTQTPRYLIKTRGQQVTLSCSPISGHRSVSWYQQTPGQGLQFLFEYFSETQRNKGNFPGRFSGRQFSNSRSEMNVSTLELGDSALYLCASSLWASGRAGEQYFGPGTRLTVT.

This clone was recorded once. The chain recombines TRBV15 with TRBJ2-7, with 8 bases aligning to TRBD2. Germline V lookup: CDR1 LNHNV, CDR2 YYDKDF (reference sequence). The V gene end was trimmed by 0 bases and the J gene end by 1 base; junction bases not matched to a gene: 14. The CDR3 sequence is 19 residues long. This CDR3 reads CATSRDRSGGDPFSYEQYF. The CDR3 DNA follows: TGTGCCACCAGCAGAGACCGCTCCGGGGGGGACCCCTTTTCCTACGAGCAGTACTTC.

This clone was seen only a few times. The chain employs TRBV2 and TRBJ1-4; possible D gene TRBD1, 6 bases. The CDR3 is 15 amino acids. V was cut by 5 bases and J by 6 bases, with 16 bases left in between. Germline V gives CDR1 SNHLY, CDR2 FYNNEI. The CDR3 reads CASSPLQGFDEKLFF. As DNA, the CDR3 is TGTGCCAGCAGTCCACTCCAGGGGTTCGATGAAAAACTGTTTTTT.

This chain joins TRBV29-1 and TRBJ2-7, with 11 nucleotides matching TRBD1. This CDR3 comprises 12 residues. V lost 6 bases to trimming and J lost 5 bases; unmatched junction nucleotides: 3. CDR1 and CDR2 (germline): SQVTM, ANQGSEA. The CDR3 nucleotides read TGCAGCGTGGACAGGGGGCTGAACGAGCAGTACTTC. This gives the protein CSVDRGLNEQYF.

The J gene is TRBJ2-1, the V gene TRBV7-8, with TRBD1 identical over 8 bases. With 3 bases clipped from V and 8 bases from J, the junction kept 6 bases outside the gene matches. Per the germline V gene, CDR1 is SGHVS and CDR2 is FQNEAQ. The CDR3 runs to 14 residues. The CDR3 nucleotides read TGTGCCAGCAGCTTTCCGGACAGGGCCCATGAGCAGTTCTTC. It translates to CASSFPDRAHEQFF.

CDR3 bases: TGTGCCAGCAGCGTTCGTCAGGGGAGTAATGAAAAACTGTTTTTT. Protein sequence: CASSVRQGSNEKLFF. The rearrangement links TRBV11-3 to TRBJ1-4, with D perhaps TRBD1 (6 bases). Between the trimmed V and J ends, which lost 5 bases and 4 bases, there was a span of 14 bases. This CDR3 spans 15 amino acids. Germline CDR1 SGHNT, CDR2 YENEEA.